This entry lists 15 T cell receptor beta chains sequenced from one sample in a study of blood T cells in healthy people across ages. It was with a sample-barcoded 5' primer and a J-beta primer mix that a second PCR of roughly 7 to 12 cycles was run. From the 5' RACE reads, TCRdb called clonotypes with MiXCR, one entry per CDR3 protein. This sample carries hundreds of thousands of distinct CDR3 sequences, approximately 53% of them seen once, and the ten largest clones take around a quarter. Material for sequencing was blood. Receptor source: a middle-aged man in good health.

This sequence joins TRBV29-1 and TRBJ1-6; D remains unclear. CDR1 is SQVTM, CDR2 ANQGSEA, per germline. The CDR3 runs 13 residues. V lost 4 bases and J 9 bases, leaving 13 bases between the germline ends. CDR3 coding DNA: TGCAGCGTTGTGGAGGGCGAAGGTTCACCCCTCCACTTT. Amino acids: CSVVEGEGSPLHF.

This chain connects TRBV5-1 to TRBJ1-4, with D perhaps TRBD1 (5 bases). The germline gives CDR1 SGHRS, CDR2 YFSETQ. The CDR3 is 14 amino acids. Deletions cut 3 bases from V and 5 bases from J, with 11 bases between. The chain's CDR3 is CASSSDQGNEKLFF. The CDR3 DNA reads TGCGCCAGCAGCTCGGATCAGGGAAATGAAAAACTGTTTTTT.

V is TRBV6-5 and J is TRBJ1-5, with no clear D. Trimming pared 9 bases from V and 4 bases from J, leaving 13 bases between. The V gene's germline CDR1 is MNHEY and CDR2 SVGAGI. The CDR3 sequence is 13 residues long. The chain's CDR3 is CASGGQMNQPQHF. CDR3 DNA: TGTGCCAGTGGAGGGCAGATGAATCAGCCCCAGCATTTT.

This clonotype has a single count. The J gene is TRBJ2-4, the V gene TRBV6-1, with D tentatively TRBD1 (6 bases). In germline, CDR1 is MNHNS, CDR2 SASEGT. Trimming took off 5 bases at V and 7 bases at J, with 18 bases between the two ends. The CDR3 has 15 residues. CDR3 coding DNA: TGTGCCAGCAGTAAGACAGGCCCCGGTTCTAACATTCAGTACTTC. Its protein product is CASSKTGPGSNIQYF.

The genes are TRBV12-3 or TRBV12-4 and TRBJ2-3, with D possibly matching TRBD2 (5 bases). V was trimmed by 3 bases and J by 11 bases, leaving 18 bases between them. The CDR3 extends over 14 amino acids. CDR3 region: CASSLRTGPGRQYF. The CDR3 DNA sequence: TGTGCCAGCAGTTTGCGGACTGGGCCCGGTAGGCAGTATTTT.

V gene TRBV4-2 combines with J gene TRBJ2-7, with D possibly matching TRBD2 (5 bases). CDR3 length: 12 amino acids. CDR1 and CDR2 (germline): LGHNA, YNFKEQ. V lost 8 bases to trimming and J lost 4 bases, with 12 bases between them. The CDR3 DNA is TGTGCCAGCGCGAAAACGGGATACGAGCAGTACTTC. Translating it yields CASAKTGYEQYF.

The chain has TRBV6-2 or TRBV6-3 and TRBJ2-7, with unresolved D. CDR1 is MNHEY and CDR2 is SVGEGT in the germline V gene. This CDR3 contains 15 residues. V dropped 6 bases and J dropped 3 bases, with 18 bases sitting between them. This CDR3 reads CASSPLRVFDYEQYF. Here the CDR3 DNA reads TGTGCCAGCAGCCCACTACGAGTTTTTGACTACGAGCAGTACTTC.

The J gene is TRBJ1-5, the V gene TRBV6-2 or TRBV6-3; weak D call: TRBD1 (6 bases). Germline V gene lookup returns CDR1 MNHEY and CDR2 SVGEGT. CDR3 length: 13 amino acids. Between the trimmed V and J ends, which lost 7 bases and 7 bases, there was a span of 14 bases. The CDR3 region has the DNA TGTGCCAGCACTTTACAGGGCGCGCAGCCCCAGCATTTT. Amino acids: CASTLQGAQPQHF.

The chain has TRBV12-3 or TRBV12-4 and TRBJ2-1, with 7 positions matching TRBD2. This CDR3 is 15 amino acids long. The junction had 7 bases not matched to a gene; V was cut back by 3 bases and J by 5 bases. CDR3 residues: CASSLGSGNHNEQFF. Written as DNA, the CDR3 is TGTGCCAGCAGTTTGGGGAGCGGGAACCACAATGAGCAGTTCTTC.

V usage is TRBV28 and J usage is TRBJ2-1; TRBD1 aligns across 8 bases. Germline loops: CDR1 MDHEN, CDR2 SYDVKM. Unmatched junction bases numbered 5, after V lost 8 bases and J lost 5 bases. The length of the CDR3 is 13 residues. The CDR3 DNA reads TGTGCCAGCGCTACAGGGGGAAACAATGAGCAGTTCTTC. It translates to CASATGGNNEQFF.

Only a few counts were recorded for this clonotype. This chain links TRBV6-5 with TRBJ2-7, with TRBD2 matching 9 bases. Germline V gene data show CDR1 as MNHEY and CDR2 as SVGAGI. With V trimmed by 0 bases and J by 2 bases, 8 bases remained unmatched. The CDR3 has 17 amino acids. The CDR3 loop reads CASSYSGASGVTYEQYF. CDR3 DNA: TGTGCCAGCAGTTACTCGGGGGCTAGCGGGGTAACCTACGAGCAGTACTTC.

The chain employs TRBV20-1 and TRBJ1-2; tentative D call: TRBD1 (5 bases). V dropped 5 bases and J dropped 4 bases, with 11 bases sitting between them. Germline CDR1 DFQATT, CDR2 SNEGSKA (reference sequence). The CDR3 covers 12 residues. Written as DNA, the CDR3 is TGCAGTGCTGACGGGACGGGCTATGGCTACACCTTC. This gives the protein CSADGTGYGYTF.

The chain couples TRBV5-1 to TRBJ1-1, with D perhaps matching TRBD1 (6 bases). V was cut by 3 bases and J by 0 bases, with 15 bases left in between. Germline V lookup: CDR1 SGHRS, CDR2 YFSETQ. This CDR3 comprises 16 residues. DNA for the CDR3: TGCGCCAGCAGCTCCGGTTCGACAGGAGTGAACACTGAAGCTTTCTTT. Its translation: CASSSGSTGVNTEAFF.

This clonotype appeared once. V usage is TRBV7-2 and J usage is TRBJ1-1; TRBD1 agrees at 7 bases. CDR3 length equals 14 residues. Germline values: CDR1 SGHTA, CDR2 FQGNSA. V lost 5 bases and J lost 5; bases outside the gene matches: 8. The DNA for the CDR3 is TGTGCCAGCAGCGTAGATAACAGGGGAACTGAAGCTTTCTTT. Translating gives CASSVDNRGTEAFF.

This rearrangement joins TRBV12-5 to TRBJ2-3; TRBD1 matches at 9 bases. Germline CDR1 reads LGHNT; CDR2 reads FRNRAP. V was pared by 5 bases and J by 3 bases, with 6 bases of the junction left unmatched. The CDR3 length is 15 residues. As DNA, the CDR3 is TGTGCTAGTGGTCGGGACAGGGCGATAACAGATACGCAGTATTTT. Translating it yields CASGRDRAITDTQYF.